What follows are 19 T cell receptor beta chains derived from one specimen sequenced in a study of neoadjuvant anti-PD-1 for oral cavity cancer. Noted time point: after neoadjuvant nivolumab, at surgical resection. TCRdb keeps only in-frame clones here, not all; method: immunoSEQ multiplex PCR. There are tens of thousands of clones in the sample; 86% occur only once, and 2.5% to 3% lies in the top ten. The sample was PBMCs, taken after nivolumab (anti-PD-1) treatment. The source is a person between 40 and 85 years old with oral cavity squamous cell carcinoma.

The chain carries TRBV5-4 and TRBJ2-3, with D perhaps matching TRBD2 (7 bases). The V gene's germline CDR1 is SGHNT and CDR2 YYREEE (reference sequence). The V and J ends lost 4 bases and 3 bases respectively, with 24 bases between them. The CDR3 loop spans 18 amino acids. CDR3 coding DNA: TGTGCCAGCAGCCGCGGACTACGAGGGGGAGGGACGACAGATACGCAGTATTTT. This sequence encodes CASSRGLRGGGTTDTQYF. Full variable domain (rest looked up from reference TRBV5-4 and TRBJ2-3): ETGVTQSPTHLIKTRGQQVTLRCSSQSGHNTVSWYQQALGQGPQFIFQYYREEENGRGNFPPRFSGLQFPNYSSELNVNALELDDSALYLCASSRGLRGGGTTDTQYFGPGTRLTVL.

The gene calls are TRBV7-8 and TRBJ1-2; D remains unclear. This CDR3 contains 14 residues. V lost 0 bases, J lost 4 bases, and 9 bases lay in between. The V gene's germline CDR1 is SGHVS and CDR2 FQNEAQ. The CDR3 region is CASSLASITYGYTF. CDR3 in DNA: TGTGCCAGCAGCTTAGCGTCAATAACCTATGGCTACACCTTC.

This sequence joins TRBV11-2 and TRBJ2-7; D gene ambiguous. This CDR3 is built from 14 residues. The V end lost 6 bases, the J end lost 4 bases, and 16 bases lay between the germline ends. The germline CDR1 and CDR2 sequences are SGHAT and FQNNGV. This CDR3 reads CASRYGRSEYEQYF. CDR3 in DNA: TGTGCCAGCAGATACGGCCGCAGCGAGTACGAGCAGTACTTC.

This clone came up a few times. The chain combines TRBV15 with TRBJ1-2, with TRBD1 matching over 7 bases. After removal of 1 base from V and 3 bases from J, the junction contained 11 bases not matched to a gene. The CDR3 is 17 residues long. Germline V gene data show CDR1 as LNHNV and CDR2 as YYDKDF (reference sequence). In nucleotides, the CDR3 is TGTGCCACCAGCAGAGCCTTGACAGGGATCGAGGACTATGGCTACACCTTC. Translated: CATSRALTGIEDYGYTF.

The chain couples TRBV5-6 to TRBJ2-7; D is ambiguous. The CDR3 contains 13 residues. Trimming pared 0 bases from V and 2 bases from J, leaving 6 bases between. Germline V gene sequence: CDR1 SGHDT, CDR2 YYEEEE. The CDR3 region has the DNA TGTGCCAGCAGCTTGGACGGAGCCTACGAGCAGTACTTC. It specifies CASSLDGAYEQYF.

V is TRBV30 and J is TRBJ2-7; possible D gene TRBD2, 5 bases. Deletions cut 5 bases from V and 2 bases from J, with 13 bases between. Per the germline V gene, CDR1 is GTSNPN and CDR2 is SVGIG (reference sequence). This CDR3 contains 13 residues. The CDR3 nucleotides read TGTGCCTGGGGCGGGTTTAGTGCCTACGAGCAGTACTTC. Translated: CAWGGFSAYEQYF.

V gene TRBV5-1 combines with J gene TRBJ2-3; D unclear. The CDR3 has 13 residues. The V gene's germline CDR1 is SGHRS and CDR2 YFSETQ. Trimming took 6 bases from V and 5 from J, leaving 13 bases between them. The CDR3 DNA follows: TGCGCCAGCAAGACGCCCCACGAAGATACGCAGTATTTT. Protein: CASKTPHEDTQYF.

The genes are TRBV6-1 and TRBJ1-2, with D unclear. The CDR3 totals 15 residues. CDR1 is MNHNS and CDR2 is SASEGT in the germline V gene. V lost 6 bases, J lost 2 bases, and 16 bases lay in between. In DNA form, the CDR3 reads TGTGCCAGCAGGGCCGAAGGACGGGGAAACTATGGCTACACCTTC. This sequence encodes CASRAEGRGNYGYTF.

Here the CDR3 reads CASREGAGNTIYF. As DNA, the CDR3 is TGTGCCAGCAGAGAGGGGGCCGGAAACACCATATATTTT. The J gene is TRBJ1-3, the V gene TRBV6-1, with TRBD1 identical over 7 bases. V was clipped by 6 bases and J by 4 bases; unmatched bases: 3. The CDR3 is made up of 13 amino acids. Per germline, CDR1 MNHNS and CDR2 SASEGT.

V usage is TRBV7-9 and J usage is TRBJ1-5; D possibly corresponds to TRBD1 (5 bases). The germline CDR1 and CDR2 sequences are SEHNR and FQNEAQ (reference sequence). The ends were cut back, 1 base at V and 7 bases at J, with 14 bases in the middle. The length of the CDR3 is 15 residues. CDR3 residues: CASSLGTPKGQPQHF. In DNA, the CDR3 is TGTGCCAGCAGCTTAGGGACTCCAAAGGGGCAGCCCCAGCATTTT.

The genes are TRBV10-3 and TRBJ1-2; TRBD1 aligns across 9 bases. Germline V gene data show CDR1 as ENHRY and CDR2 as SYGVKD. V gave up 7 bases and J gave up 6 bases; unmatched junction bases: 12. CDR3 length: 15 amino acids. The CDR3 loop reads CAINPGQGSQNGYTF. CDR3 in DNA: TGTGCCATCAATCCGGGACAGGGATCTCAGAATGGCTACACCTTC.

The rearrangement links TRBV29-1 to TRBJ1-2; D gene uncertain. Germline CDR1 is SQVTM and CDR2 is ANQGSEA. The CDR3 has 12 amino acids. V was clipped by 3 bases and J by 4 bases, with 9 bases between them. Here the CDR3 reads CSVERQAYGYTF. CDR3 nucleotides: TGCAGCGTTGAGCGGCAGGCCTATGGCTACACCTTC.

This clone was observed a handful of times. The gene calls are TRBV2 and TRBJ2-3; D not resolved. Trimming pared 5 bases from V and 0 bases from J, leaving 12 bases between. Germline CDR1 SNHLY, CDR2 FYNNEI. This CDR3 region has 15 residues. The CDR3, as DNA: TGTGCCAGCAGTAGCTCTACCCGAAGCACAGATACGCAGTATTTT. The encoded protein is CASSSSTRSTDTQYF. The complete variable domain, with remaining parts taken from reference TRBV2 and TRBJ2-3, reads EPEVTQTPSHQVTQMGQEVILRCVPISNHLYFYWYRQILGQKVEFLVSFYNNEISEKSEIFDDQFSVERPDGSNFTLKIRSTKLEDSAMYFCASSSSTRSTDTQYFGPGTRLTVL.

Relative to its sample, this clone is medium-sized. V and J are TRBV9 and TRBJ2-7, with D possibly being TRBD1 or TRBD2 (5 bases each). Germline-derived CDR1 and CDR2 are SGDLS and YYNGEE. V was pared by 4 bases and J by 2 bases, with 13 bases between. This CDR3 contains 14 residues. In DNA, the CDR3 is TGTGCCAGCAGCCCCGGGACGGCCACCTACGAGCAGTACTTC. It encodes CASSPGTATYEQYF.

The CDR3 reads CASSLYRGGTEAFF. The CDR3 region has the DNA TGCGCCAGCAGCTTGTATAGGGGAGGTACTGAAGCTTTCTTT. The chain recombines TRBV5-1 with TRBJ1-1, with D possibly matching TRBD1 (5 bases). The germline V gene has CDR1 SGHRS and CDR2 YFSETQ. V lost 1 base and J 5 bases, leaving 12 bases between the germline ends. This CDR3 spans 14 amino acids.

The rearrangement uses TRBV6-1 and TRBJ1-2, with 8 bases matching TRBD1. Trimming took 4 bases from V and 3 from J; bases not matched to a gene: 1. The CDR3 consists of 13 residues. The germline V gene has CDR1 MNHNS and CDR2 SASEGT. The CDR3 reads CASSATGDYGYTF. CDR3 DNA sequence: TGTGCCAGCAGTGCGACAGGGGACTATGGCTACACCTTC.

This chain links TRBV29-1 with TRBJ2-3; 11 bases are shared with TRBD2. Trimming cost V 6 bases and J 6 bases; bases outside gene matches: 11. The CDR3 has 15 residues. CDR1 and CDR2 from the germline V gene are SQVTM and ANQGSEA. CDR3 in amino acids: CSVGSGGGSMDTQYF. CDR3 in DNA: TGCAGCGTCGGTAGCGGGGGGGGCAGTATGGATACGCAGTATTTT.

The chain carries TRBV5-8 and TRBJ2-1; 9 bases map to TRBD1. CDR1 is SGHTS, CDR2 YDEGEE, per germline. The CDR3 length is 15 residues. V was pared by 4 bases and J by 6 bases, with 8 bases of the junction left unmatched. The CDR3 DNA is TGTGCCAGCAGCCACGGGACAGGGCAGAGCAATGAGCAGTTCTTC. Amino acid sequence: CASSHGTGQSNEQFF.

The chain is built from TRBV29-1 and TRBJ2-7; the match to TRBD1 covers 11 bases. V trimming: 6 bases; J trimming: 3 bases; junction bases outside the gene matches: 7. Germline CDR1 reads SQVTM; CDR2 reads ANQGSEA. This CDR3 spans 14 amino acids. The CDR3 DNA reads as TGCAGCGTGGACTACGGGACAGGGGGCTACGAGCAGTACTTC. Residues: CSVDYGTGGYEQYF.